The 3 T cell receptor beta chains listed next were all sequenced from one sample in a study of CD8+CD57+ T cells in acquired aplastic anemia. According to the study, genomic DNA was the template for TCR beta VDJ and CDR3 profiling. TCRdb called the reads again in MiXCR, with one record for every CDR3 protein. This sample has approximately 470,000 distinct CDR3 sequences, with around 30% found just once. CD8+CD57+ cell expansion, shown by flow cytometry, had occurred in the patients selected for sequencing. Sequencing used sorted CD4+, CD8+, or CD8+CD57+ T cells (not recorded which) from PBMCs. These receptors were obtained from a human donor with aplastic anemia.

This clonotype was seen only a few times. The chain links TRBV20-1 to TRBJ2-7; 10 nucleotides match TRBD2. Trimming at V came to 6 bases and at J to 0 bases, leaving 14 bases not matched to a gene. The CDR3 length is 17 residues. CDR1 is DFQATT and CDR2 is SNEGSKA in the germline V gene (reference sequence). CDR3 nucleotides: TGCAGTGCGACAGGGGAGTTGTCTAGCGGGAGCTCCTACGAGCAGTACTTC. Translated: CSATGELSSGSSYEQYF.

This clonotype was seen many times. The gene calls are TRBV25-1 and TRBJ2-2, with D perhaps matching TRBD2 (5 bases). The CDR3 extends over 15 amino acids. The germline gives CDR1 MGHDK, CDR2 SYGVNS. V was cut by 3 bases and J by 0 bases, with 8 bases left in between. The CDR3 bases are TGTGCCAGCAGTGAGCGGGCCCCGAACACCGGGGAGCTGTTTTTT. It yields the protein CASSERAPNTGELFF.

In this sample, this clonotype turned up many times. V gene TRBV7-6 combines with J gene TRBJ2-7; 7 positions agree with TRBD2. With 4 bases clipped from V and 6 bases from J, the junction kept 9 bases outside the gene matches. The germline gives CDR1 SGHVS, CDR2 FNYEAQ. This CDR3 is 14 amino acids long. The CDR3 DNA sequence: TGTGCCAGCAGCTCACGGACTAGTGGGCTCGAGCAGTACTTC. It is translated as CASSSRTSGLEQYF.